A selection of T cell receptor beta chains follows, all from one sample in a study of spatial heterogeneity in lung cancer. TCRdb re-analysed the 5' RACE reads in MiXCR, keeping a single row per CDR3 protein. The sample consists of around 110,000 distinct CDR3 sequences, approximately 12% of them appearing once. The sample in question was PBMCs, obtained at follow-up. These receptors all stem from a male donor with early-stage non-small cell lung cancer. The CDR3 runs from the conserved cysteine through the conserved F or W. D genes are given only for firm matches. Not every row has a clone size; where given, it reads once, few, many or a size class.

>many|TRBV10-3|TRBJ2-5|-
CATSGGIQETQYF
TGTGCCACCTCCGGGGGAATTCAAGAGACCCAGTACTTC
>few|TRBV18|TRBJ2-3|-
CASSRPGVSTDTQYF
TGTGCCAGCTCACGACCGGGGGTCAGCACAGATACGCAGTATTTT
>many|TRBV20-1|TRBJ1-2|TRBD1
CSVPDRAYGYTF
TGCAGTGTTCCGGACAGGGCCTATGGCTACACCTTC
>-|TRBV18|TRBJ2-7|-
CASSNLYEQYF
TGTGCCAGCTCAAACCTCTACGAGCAGTACTTC
>-|TRBV28|TRBJ1-5|-
CASSTRRSGGYSNQPQHF
TGTGCCAGCAGTACCCGCCGCAGTGGGGGCTATAGCAATCAGCCCCAGCATTTT
>-|TRBV28|TRBJ2-7|TRBD1
CASSPSTGQGNEQYF
TGTGCCAGCAGTCCGAGCACGGGACAGGGAAACGAGCAGTACTTC
>few|TRBV6-4|TRBJ2-3|TRBD1
CATAEGGLSTDTQYF
TGTGCCACCGCCGAAGGGGGCCTTAGCACAGATACGCAGTATTTT
>-|TRBV6-2/TRBV6-3|TRBJ2-2|TRBD2
CASSYEGGGSTGELFF
TGTGCCAGCAGTTATGAAGGCGGGGGGAGCACCGGGGAGCTGTTTTTT
>-|TRBV6-2/TRBV6-3|TRBJ1-5|-
CASSYDSAGHSNQPQHF
TGTGCCAGCAGTTACGATTCAGCAGGGCATAGCAATCAGCCCCAGCATTTT
>many|TRBV10-3|TRBJ2-7|-
CAIGDSYEQYF
TGTGCCATCGGGGACTCCTACGAGCAGTACTTC
>many|TRBV5-8|TRBJ2-7|-
CASSPLYEQYF
TGTGCCAGCAGCCCTCTCTACGAGCAGTACTTC
>many|TRBV5-1|TRBJ2-7|TRBD2
CASMGAGAAEGEQYF
TGCGCCAGCATGGGAGCGGGGGCGGCCGAGGGCGAGCAGTACTTC